What follows are 24 T cell receptor beta chains derived from one specimen sequenced in a study of CD8+CD57+ T cells in acquired aplastic anemia. Before being chosen for sequencing, patients had shown CD8+CD57+ cell expansion by flow cytometry. Genomic DNA templated the TCR beta VDJ and CDR3 profiling. One entry per CDR3 protein, called by TCRdb with MiXCR from the reads. Here the sample spans some 98,000 distinct CDR3 sequences, roughly two thirds being singletons. Sequencing was performed on sorted CD4+, CD8+, or CD8+CD57+ T cells (not recorded which) from PBMCs. These receptors all come from a human donor with aplastic anemia.

J is TRBJ1-2 and V is TRBV20-1; a possible D gene is TRBD1 (5 bases). CDR3 length: 13 residues. Per germline, CDR1 DFQATT and CDR2 SNEGSKA (reference sequence). V was clipped by 0 bases and J by 6 bases, with 11 bases between them. CDR3 sequence: CSAREGGGNGYTF. The CDR3 DNA reads as TGCAGTGCTAGAGAGGGGGGAGGGAATGGCTACACCTTC.

The chain joins TRBV10-3 to TRBJ2-3, with TRBD2 matching over 11 bases. V shed 6 bases, J shed 2 bases, and the junction held 7 bases outside the gene matches. Germline V gene sequence: CDR1 ENHRY, CDR2 SYGVKD. The CDR3 contains 16 residues. The CDR3 loop reads CAISQTSGAFTDTQYF. The CDR3 DNA sequence: TGTGCCATCAGCCAGACTAGCGGGGCCTTCACAGATACGCAGTATTTT.

This sequence joins TRBV20-1 and TRBJ2-5; either TRBD1 or TRBD2 may fit D (6 bases each). Per germline, CDR1 DFQATT and CDR2 SNEGSKA (reference sequence). This CDR3 comprises 15 residues. V was pared by 8 bases and J by 5 bases, with 24 bases between. The CDR3 loop is CSSWGAGLRGETQYF. The CDR3 DNA is TGCAGTTCCTGGGGGGCGGGGCTACGTGGGGAGACCCAGTACTTC.

The sample holds a few counts of this clonotype. The V call is TRBV7-6, the J call TRBJ1-5, with unresolved D. The CDR3 extends over 13 amino acids. Trimming took off 3 bases at V and 7 bases at J, with 10 bases between the two ends. CDR1 and CDR2 from the germline V gene are SGHVS and FNYEAQ. The CDR3 is CASSLGSGQPQHF. In DNA, the CDR3 is TGTGCCAGCAGCTTGGGGTCGGGCCAGCCCCAGCATTTT.

The chain couples TRBV4-1 to TRBJ1-4; possibly TRBD1 for D (5 bases). V shed 1 base and J shed 6 bases, with 12 bases lying between them. The CDR3 is 15 amino acids. Germline values: CDR1 MGHRA, CDR2 YSYEKL. The CDR3 sequence is CASSQGEGLYEKLFF. The CDR3 DNA reads as TGCGCCAGCAGCCAAGGGGAGGGGTTGTATGAAAAACTGTTTTTT.

The chain combines TRBV7-6 with TRBJ2-5; 10 positions match TRBD2. The J call is doubtful: the DNA matches TRBJ2-1 better. The germline CDR1 and CDR2 sequences are SGHVS and FNYEAQ. The CDR3 has 17 residues. DNA for the CDR3: TGTGCCAGCAGCCCCGCGGCTAGCGGGGGCCCATCAGGTGAGCAGTTCTTC. Translation gives CASSPAASGGPSGEQFF.

The chain carries TRBV7-9 and TRBJ1-1; D unresolved. The CDR3 loop spans 13 amino acids. Germline values: CDR1 SEHNR, CDR2 FQNEAQ (reference sequence). V was clipped by 2 bases and J by 5 bases, with 9 bases between them. DNA of the CDR3: TGTGCCAGCAGCTTACAGACGAGTACTGAAGCTTTCTTT. Translation gives CASSLQTSTEAFF.

The rearrangement uses TRBV2 and TRBJ2-5; a possible D gene is TRBD1 (6 bases). The germline CDR1 and CDR2 sequences are SNHLY and FYNNEI. V gave up 6 bases and J gave up 5 bases, with 16 bases separating them. The CDR3 is 14 residues long. The chain's CDR3 is CASRTRGIGETQYF. The CDR3, as DNA: TGTGCCAGCAGGACCAGGGGAATAGGGGAGACCCAGTACTTC.

Only a few counts were recorded for this clonotype. V and J are TRBV24-1 and TRBJ2-7; D unresolved. CDR3 size: 13 residues. Per the germline V gene, CDR1 is KGHDR and CDR2 is SFDVKD. Trimming removed 3 bases from V and 4 bases from J, with 9 bases in between. The CDR3 spells CATSDAPTYEQYF. The CDR3 region has the DNA TGTGCCACCAGTGATGCCCCAACATACGAGCAGTACTTC.

The genes are TRBV9 and TRBJ2-7; possibly TRBD1 for D (5 bases). The V gene lost 0 bases and the J gene lost 3 bases, with 10 bases spanning the gap. This CDR3 is 14 amino acids long. The V gene's germline CDR1 is SGDLS and CDR2 YYNGEE. The CDR3 region has the DNA TGTGCCAGCAGCGTAGAAGGTGACAGCTACGAGCAGTACTTC. This gives the protein CASSVEGDSYEQYF.

The rearrangement joins TRBV10-2 to TRBJ2-2; D may be TRBD1 (5 bases). The CDR3 consists of 16 residues. Germline CDR1 WSHSY, CDR2 SAAADI. The V end was cut by 9 bases, the J end by 1 base, with 18 bases between. CDR3 in amino acids: CASQLTGLKNTGELFF. In DNA form, the CDR3 reads TGCGCCAGTCAACTCACAGGTTTGAAGAACACCGGGGAGCTGTTTTTT.

The chain has TRBV10-1 and TRBJ1-4; D is unresolved. Germline CDR1 reads WNHNN; CDR2 reads SYGVQD (reference sequence). V was clipped by 0 bases and J by 8 bases, with 19 bases between them. CDR3 length: 17 amino acids. For the CDR3, the DNA is TGCGCCAGCAGTGAGTCAAACCAAACTGAACGGGCAGAAAAACTGTTTTTT. Protein sequence: CASSESNQTERAEKLFF.

This clonotype was observed a few times. The chain employs TRBV7-8 and TRBJ2-3; D might be TRBD2 (6 bases). Germline V gene lookup returns CDR1 SGHVS and CDR2 FQNEAQ. Trimming removed 5 bases from V and 0 bases from J, with 15 bases in between. There are 16 residues in the CDR3. The CDR3 DNA follows: TGTGCCAGCAGCCCCTATCGGAGGGACAGCACAGATACGCAGTATTTT. This codes for CASSPYRRDSTDTQYF.

The CDR3 coding sequence is TGTGCCAGTAGAGCGACAGGGCCTTACGAGCAGTACTTC. Amino acid sequence: CASRATGPYEQYF. The genes are TRBV19 and TRBJ2-7, with 7 bases aligning to TRBD1. The V segment lost 6 bases and the J segment 4 bases; nucleotides outside the gene matches: 6. Germline V lookup: CDR1 LNHDA, CDR2 SQIVND (reference sequence). The CDR3 is 13 residues long.

This clonotype was recorded a few times. This chain uses TRBV15 with TRBJ2-3; D may be TRBD1 (6 bases). V lost 1 base to trimming and J lost 0 bases, with 11 bases between them. Germline V gene data show CDR1 as LNHNV and CDR2 as YYDKDF (reference sequence). The CDR3 sequence is 16 residues long. As DNA, the CDR3 is TGTGCCACCAGCAGAGTGAATCAGGGGAGCACAGATACGCAGTATTTT. This sequence encodes CATSRVNQGSTDTQYF.

The V and J genes are TRBV5-1 and TRBJ2-7; D is perhaps TRBD1 or TRBD2 (5 bases each). The V end was cut by 5 bases, the J end by 1 base, with 13 bases between. This CDR3 is 14 amino acids long. Per the germline V gene, CDR1 is SGHRS and CDR2 is YFSETQ. The CDR3 DNA sequence: TGCGCCAGCAGGAGGGGCAGGGAATCCTACGAGCAGTACTTC. Its protein is CASRRGRESYEQYF.

CDR3 nucleotides: TGTGCCACCAGTGATTTAGGGGGAAAAGAGACCCAGTACTTC. Translated, it gives CATSDLGGKETQYF. The genes are TRBV24-1 and TRBJ2-5, with D tentatively TRBD1 (6 bases). This CDR3 has 14 residues. Trimming cost V 1 base and J 3 bases, with 8 bases left between them. Looked up from germline, CDR1 is KGHDR and CDR2 is SFDVKD.

CDR3 nucleotide sequence: TGCAGTGTTGCGAGGGGGCAGGGTAAGACCCAGTACTTC. It specifies CSVARGQGKTQYF. The J gene is TRBJ2-5, the V gene TRBV20-1; 7 bases are a match to TRBD1. This CDR3 is 13 amino acids long. The V segment lost 7 bases and the J segment 6 bases; nucleotides outside the gene matches: 11. The germline V gene has CDR1 DFQATT and CDR2 SNEGSKA (reference sequence).

The V gene is TRBV20-1, the J gene TRBJ2-7; TRBD2 matches at 8 bases. The V gene's germline CDR1 is DFQATT and CDR2 SNEGSKA (reference sequence). V was clipped by 0 bases and J by 6 bases; unmatched bases: 10. This CDR3 region has 15 residues. The DNA of the CDR3 is TGCAGTGCTAGAGATTCGACTAGCGAGATGAGCGAGCAGTACTTC. As protein: CSARDSTSEMSEQYF.

This clonotype was observed once. This chain links TRBV4-3 with TRBJ2-5; D tentatively reads TRBD1 or TRBD2 (6 bases each). Trimming took off 0 bases at V and 4 bases at J, with 12 bases between the two ends. Germline CDR1 is LGHNA and CDR2 is YSLEER. This CDR3 has 15 residues. The CDR3 DNA reads TGCGCCAGCAGCCAAGATAGGGGGGACCGAGAGACCCAGTACTTC. It translates to CASSQDRGDRETQYF.

The rearrangement uses TRBV25-1 and TRBJ2-3; no reliable D call. Trimming left V 4 bases short and J 0 bases short, with 8 bases between. This CDR3 is 14 amino acids long. Germline V lookup: CDR1 MGHDK, CDR2 SYGVNS. The CDR3 protein is CASSGGLSTDTQYF. The CDR3 bases are TGTGCCAGCAGTGGTGGCCTCAGCACAGATACGCAGTATTTT.

For this clonotype: One end of the junction fails to match germline, which may point to a read error. This CDR3 is CNASEDRTYEQYF. The CDR3 DNA is TGCAATGCTAGCGAAGACAGGACCTACGAGCAGTACTTC. The genes are TRBV20-1 and TRBJ2-7, with D perhaps assigned TRBD1 or TRBD2 (6 bases each). This CDR3 region has 13 residues. The germline V gene encodes CDR1 DFQATT and CDR2 SNEGSKA (reference sequence).

The chain has TRBV19 and TRBJ2-1; D perhaps matches TRBD1 (6 bases). The CDR3 has 12 amino acids. V gave up 4 bases and J gave up 7 bases, with 8 bases separating them. Germline assignment: CDR1 LNHDA and CDR2 SQIVND (reference sequence). The DNA of the CDR3 is TGTGCCAGTAGTAGTAGGGGGAATGAGCAGTTCTTC. It yields the protein CASSSRGNEQFF.

In this sample, this clonotype turned up a few times. The J gene is TRBJ1-5, the V gene TRBV7-2, with D possibly TRBD1 on 5 matching bases. CDR3 length: 15 amino acids. Germline assignment: CDR1 SGHTA and CDR2 FQGNSA. The ends were cut back, 3 bases at V and 2 bases at J, with 11 bases in the middle. CDR3 loop: CASSLRGGGNQPQHF. For the CDR3, the DNA is TGTGCCAGCAGCTTGCGGGGGGGGGGCAATCAGCCCCAGCATTTT.